This T cell receptor beta chain was identified during a study of T cell clonotyping in hematopoietic cell transplantation. The CDR3 is 15 amino acids. The V end lost 1 base, the J end lost 0 bases, and 7 bases lay between the germline ends. Per the germline V gene, CDR1 is GTSNPN and CDR2 is SVGIG (reference sequence). Sequencing used immunoSEQ multiplex PCR; TCRdb keeps in-frame clones, though not all of them. The sample holds 16,000 or so clones, approximately 93% seen once. As to time point: recipient sample about 28 days before transplant, after cytoreduction. The sequence was obtained from a man younger than 35 with biphenotypic leukemia. Some clones in this sample may be carry-over from other donors' samples. The V and J genes are TRBV30 and TRBJ1-6; D ambiguous. The sequenced sample was peripheral blood mononuclear cells, obtained before stem cell transplant. The CDR3 DNA reads TGTGCCTGGAGTGAGTCCAGCTCCTATAATTCACCCCTCCACTTT. This translates into CAWSESSSYNSPLHF.